This TCR beta chain came from a study of blood T cell repertoires in COVID-19. Overall study context: The cDNA or gDNA used as material had been derived from T cells, B-cell-depleted T cells, or PBMCs.

The data were produced by immunoSEQ multiplex PCR, yet TCRdb's version contains in-frame clones alone and is incomplete. This repertoire shows about 220,000 clones, 86% found once; its top ten account for about 3%. The germline gives CDR1 ENHRY, CDR2 SYGVKD. V lost 6 bases and J lost 2, with 10 bases in between. The CDR3 length is 13 residues. The sequence came from a young woman who had recovered from COVID-19. The genes are TRBV10-3 and TRBJ2-5, with D possibly matching TRBD1 (6 bases). The sample consisted of peripheral blood. CDR3 amino acids: CAISPRGQETQYF. The CDR3 DNA follows: TGTGCCATCAGCCCCAGGGGACAAGAGACCCAGTACTTC.